The source of this T cell receptor beta chain is a study of blood T cells in healthy people across ages. The overall study: T cells yielded about one barcoded beta molecule per two cells through template switching.

This clonotype was observed a handful of times. Then a second PCR, running about 6 to 12 cycles, was carried out with a sample-barcoded 5' primer and a J-beta primer mix. Via MiXCR, TCRdb re-called the 5' RACE reads, giving one row per CDR3 protein. The sample holds about 780,000 distinct CDR3 sequences, about half seen once. V trimming: 2 bases; J trimming: 10 bases; junction bases outside the gene matches: 5. Germline loops: CDR1 DFQATT, CDR2 SNEGSKA (reference sequence). The CDR3 consists of 14 residues. The source is an elderly man in good health. Specimen: blood. The chain couples TRBV20-1 to TRBJ2-1; TRBD2 agrees at 13 bases. Here the CDR3 reads CSARPGLAGSEQFF. The CDR3 nucleotides read TGCAGTGCTAGACCGGGACTAGCGGGGTCGGAGCAGTTCTTC.